The rows below give T cell receptor beta chains drawn from one sample of a study of identical twins. From the 5' RACE reads, TCRdb called clonotypes with MiXCR, one entry per CDR3 protein. The sample holds approximately 700,000 distinct CDR3 sequences; roughly 18% are singletons and the top ten take around 13%. The sample was also reused in another study, on T cells expressing NK-cell markers.

Sequenced sample: PBMCs. All receptors derive from a woman between 18 and 29 years old in good health. Both conserved end residues are part of each CDR3. Fields, in order: J gene, clone size, V gene, D gene, CDR3 DNA, CDR3 protein. The D gene is left open where the match is weak. Clone sizes are given selectively: once, few, many, or a class where the clone is expanded.

TRBJ2-7,few,TRBV20-1,TRBD2,TGCAGTGCCACACTAGCGGAGGGGGCCTACGAGCAGTACTTC,CSATLAEGAYEQYF
TRBJ2-1,-,TRBV12-3/TRBV12-4,TRBD2,TGTGCCAGCAGTCCCCAGCTAGCGGACAATGAGCAGTTCTTC,CASSPQLADNEQFF
TRBJ2-7,-,TRBV5-6,-,TGTGCCAGCAGCTCCCGGGCGACAGTTTCGAAGGAGCAGTACTTC,CASSSRATVSKEQYF
TRBJ2-3,-,TRBV7-9,-,TGTGCCAGCGCCGGGGTGAACACAGATACGCAGTATTTT,CASAGVNTDTQYF
TRBJ2-3,-,TRBV7-2,TRBD1,TGTGCCAGCAGCTTAGCGGGGACAGGATATGCTACGCAGTATTTT,CASSLAGTGYATQYF
TRBJ1-2,-,TRBV7-9,TRBD1,TGTGCCAGCAGCTTTCGGGACAGGGGTTTTGGCTACACCTTC,CASSFRDRGFGYTF
TRBJ2-1,-,TRBV12-3/TRBV12-4,TRBD1,TGTGCCAGCCTAACAGGGGGGTCCTACAATGAGCAGTTCTTC,CASLTGGSYNEQFF
TRBJ2-7,few,TRBV7-6,-,TGTGCCAGCAGCTTAGCGGACCACTCTGCCTACGAGCAGTACTTC,CASSLADHSAYEQYF
TRBJ2-1,few,TRBV20-1,TRBD2,TGCAGTGCTATAGGACTAGCGGGCTACAATGAGCAGTTCTTC,CSAIGLAGYNEQFF
TRBJ1-2,-,TRBV20-1,-,TGCAGTGCTAGAGCAGTGAAGCAGGGTACCTATGGCTACACCTTC,CSARAVKQGTYGYTF
TRBJ1-5,-,TRBV12-5,-,TGTGCTAGTGGTTTGGTCGCCAATCAGCCCCAGCATTTT,CASGLVANQPQHF
TRBJ2-6,-,TRBV20-1,-,TGCAGTGCGTCGCCCTCTGGGGCCAACGTCCTGACTTTC,CSASPSGANVLTF
TRBJ2-3,-,TRBV29-1,-,TGCAGCGTTGAAAGATCCGTTACGCAGTATTTT,CSVERSVTQYF
TRBJ2-7,few,TRBV6-5,TRBD1,TGTGCCAGCAGTTACCTCCACAGGGGGCTTCAGGGCGAGCAGTACTTC,CASSYLHRGLQGEQYF
TRBJ2-1,-,TRBV4-3,-,TGCGCCAGCAGCCAAGAAGGAGGGGGGGGTTCTGAGCAGTTCTTC,CASSQEGGGGSEQFF
TRBJ2-4,-,TRBV20-1,-,TGCAGTGCCCTGGACGTGAGAGTAGCCAAAAACATTCAGTACTTC,CSALDVRVAKNIQYF
TRBJ1-3,few,TRBV3-1,-,TGTGCCAGCAGCCAGCTCGCGGGGGCCGGAAACACCATATATTTT,CASSQLAGAGNTIYF
TRBJ2-7,-,TRBV3-1,-,TGTGCCAGCAGCCCGGGACTGGTGGGGAGTGACGAGCAGTACTTC,CASSPGLVGSDEQYF
TRBJ1-2,-,TRBV12-3/TRBV12-4,-,TGTGCCAGCAGGGTTGTGACAAGGCTTGGGCTTGGCTACACCTTC,CASRVVTRLGLGYTF
TRBJ1-2,few,TRBV5-6,TRBD1,TGTGCCAGCAGCTTGCAAGGGGGCGATGGCTACACCTTC,CASSLQGGDGYTF
TRBJ2-7,few,TRBV3-1,-,TGTGCCAGCAGCCACGGCTCGAGTGACGAGCAGTACTTC,CASSHGSSDEQYF
TRBJ2-1,-,TRBV28,-,TGTGCCAGCAGTTTATACCCTCAAGGACAGCCCTACAATGAGCAGTTCTTC,CASSLYPQGQPYNEQFF
TRBJ2-3,few,TRBV10-1,-,TGCGCCAGCAGTTTCGGGGGAGGTACGCAGTATTTT,CASSFGGGTQYF
TRBJ2-7,-,TRBV10-1,-,TGCGCCAGCGCCTACTCACAGGGATACGAGCAGTACTTC,CASAYSQGYEQYF
TRBJ1-1,-,TRBV18,-,TGTGCCAGCTCATCTAGTGAAGCGAACACTGAAGCTTTCTTT,CASSSSEANTEAFF
TRBJ1-1,-,TRBV6-5,-,TGTGCCAGCAGTTATGGCTTCGGGGAGATCAGGGTGGGCACTGAAGCTTTCTTT,CASSYGFGEIRVGTEAFF
TRBJ1-6,-,TRBV4-2,-,TGTGCCAGCACCCTGCAAACAGAAGAGAATTCACCCCTCCACTTT,CASTLQTEENSPLHF
TRBJ1-2,-,TRBV25-1,-,TGTGCCAGCAGTGAATTCAGTGCAGGCGGCTATGGCTACACCTTC,CASSEFSAGGYGYTF
TRBJ2-1,many,TRBV7-9,-,TGTGCCAGCAGCTTAGACGGGAGACCCTACAATGAGCAGTTCTTC,CASSLDGRPYNEQFF
TRBJ2-3,-,TRBV7-9,TRBD2,TGTGCCAGCAGCTTAGAGACTAGCAGAGATACGCAGTATTTT,CASSLETSRDTQYF
TRBJ2-1,few,TRBV5-1,TRBD1,TGCGCCAGCAGCTTCAGGGGGCGGCGGATCGAGAATGAGCAGTTCTTC,CASSFRGRRIENEQFF
TRBJ1-5,-,TRBV12-3/TRBV12-4,-,TGTGCCAGCAGTCCAGAGGGTCAGCCCCAGCATTTT,CASSPEGQPQHF
TRBJ1-6,once,TRBV30,-,TGTGCCTGGAGTGTATATTCACCCCTCCACTTT,CAWSVYSPLHF
TRBJ1-6,few,TRBV27,-,TGTGCCAGCAGTTTAACCGGAAACAGGTACTCCGTTCCACCCCTCCACTTT,CASSLTGNRYSVPPLHF
TRBJ1-5,-,TRBV6-5,-,TGTGCCAGCAGTTACGCGGGACACCTCAATCAGCCCCAGCATTTT,CASSYAGHLNQPQHF
TRBJ2-5,-,TRBV29-1,-,TGCAGCGTTGAAGATGGACGGCAAGAGACCCAGTACTTC,CSVEDGRQETQYF
TRBJ2-7,few,TRBV7-2,-,TGTGCCAGCAGCTCCCGGTCGGGCACCTACGAGCAGTACTTC,CASSSRSGTYEQYF
TRBJ1-6,-,TRBV20-1,-,TGCAGTGCTAGTAACAGTAATTCACCCCTCCACTTT,CSASNSNSPLHF
TRBJ1-1,-,TRBV20-1,-,TGCAGTGCTAGAGAGGGGGTACTTGAAGCTTTCTTT,CSAREGVLEAFF
TRBJ2-2,-,TRBV6-2/TRBV6-3,-,TGTGCCAGCAGTTACTCGACGGCGATGGCCAGGGGGGAGCTGTTTTTT,CASSYSTAMARGELFF
TRBJ2-1,few,TRBV30,TRBD2,TGTGCCTGGACCGATAAGGGCGGGAGGGAGCAGTTCTTC,CAWTDKGGREQFF
TRBJ1-6,once,TRBV19,-,TGTGCCAGTAGTATACAAGGTCAATCACCCCTCCACTTT,CASSIQGQSPLHF
TRBJ2-1,-,TRBV10-3,-,TGTGCCTTATCCCGAGGGGGCAATGAGCAGTTCTTC,CALSRGGNEQFF
TRBJ2-3,few,TRBV11-2,TRBD2,TGTGCCAGCAGCTTACAGGGGACTAGCGGGAAGCATACGCAGTATTTT,CASSLQGTSGKHTQYF
TRBJ2-1,-,TRBV7-2,TRBD2,TGTGCCAGCAGCGGGCGGACTAGCTCCTACAATGAGCAGTTCTTC,CASSGRTSSYNEQFF
TRBJ2-3,-,TRBV6-2/TRBV6-3,-,TGTGCCAGCAGTTACTCCCCGACTAAGTTGACAGATACGCAGTATTTT,CASSYSPTKLTDTQYF
TRBJ1-5,few,TRBV12-3/TRBV12-4,-,TGTGCCAGCAGTTTGTATTGGTATCAGCCCCAGCATTTT,CASSLYWYQPQHF
TRBJ2-7,few,TRBV19,-,TGTGCCAGTTCCCCAATCGGGAGCTCCTACGAGCAGTACTTC,CASSPIGSSYEQYF
TRBJ1-1,few,TRBV6-2/TRBV6-3,-,TGTGCCAGCACCCGCAACGTGGGCACTGAAGCTTTCTTT,CASTRNVGTEAFF
TRBJ2-4,many,TRBV7-9,-,TGTGCCAGCAGCTCCCCATGGGGGACCCAAAACATTCAGTACTTC,CASSSPWGTQNIQYF
TRBJ2-2,few,TRBV6-1,TRBD2,TGTGCCACCGGACTAGCGGGGGACAACACCGGGGAGCTGTTTTTT,CATGLAGDNTGELFF
TRBJ1-6,-,TRBV7-9,-,TGTGCCAGCAGCTTAGCGCGGGGACAAGATTCACCCCTCCACTTT,CASSLARGQDSPLHF
TRBJ1-2,few,TRBV7-9,-,TGTGCCAGCAGCCAATTGCAGTTTGGCTACACCTTC,CASSQLQFGYTF
TRBJ2-7,-,TRBV13,-,TGTGCCAGCAGCCACGGGGGGCCTAATGCCTACGAGCAGTACTTC,CASSHGGPNAYEQYF
TRBJ2-7,-,TRBV29-1,-,TGCAGCGCTATGCCGTCGGACTACGAGCAGTACTTC,CSAMPSDYEQYF